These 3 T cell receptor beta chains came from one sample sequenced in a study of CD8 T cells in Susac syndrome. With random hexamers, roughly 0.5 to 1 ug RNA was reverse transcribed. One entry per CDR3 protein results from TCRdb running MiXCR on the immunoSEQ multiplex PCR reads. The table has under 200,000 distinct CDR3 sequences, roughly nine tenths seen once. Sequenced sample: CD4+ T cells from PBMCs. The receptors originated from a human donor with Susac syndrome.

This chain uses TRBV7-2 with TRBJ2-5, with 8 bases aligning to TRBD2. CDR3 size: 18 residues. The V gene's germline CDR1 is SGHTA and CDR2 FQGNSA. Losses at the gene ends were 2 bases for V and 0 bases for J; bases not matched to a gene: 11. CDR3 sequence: CASSLRGQAGAYQETQYF. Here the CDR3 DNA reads TGTGCCAGCAGCTTACGGGGTCAAGCGGGGGCTTACCAAGAGACCCAGTACTTC. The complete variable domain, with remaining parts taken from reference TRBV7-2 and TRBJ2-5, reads GAGVSQSPSNKVTEKGKDVELRCDPISGHTALYWYRQSLGQGLEFLIYFQGNSAPDKSGLPSDRFSAERTGGSVSTLTIQRTQQEDSAVYLCASSLRGQAGAYQETQYFGPGTRLLVL.

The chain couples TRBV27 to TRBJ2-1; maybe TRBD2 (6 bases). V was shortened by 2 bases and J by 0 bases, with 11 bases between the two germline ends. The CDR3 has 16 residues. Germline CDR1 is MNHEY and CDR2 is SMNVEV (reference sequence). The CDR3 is CASSLTGGISYNEQFF. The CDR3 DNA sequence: TGTGCCAGCAGTTTAACGGGCGGGATCTCCTACAATGAGCAGTTCTTC.

The CDR3 DNA is TGTGCCAGTAGTATAGTGGGTAGGGGACAGGGCACAGATACGCAGTATTTT. This translates into CASSIVGRGQGTDTQYF. This chain joins TRBV19 and TRBJ2-3; 8 bases agree with TRBD1. The V and J ends lost 1 base and 1 base, in that order; junction bases with no gene match: 7. Germline CDR1 is LNHDA and CDR2 is SQIVND (reference sequence). The CDR3 contains 17 residues.